A selection of T cell receptor beta chains follows, all from one sample in a study of blood T cell repertoires in COVID-19. Libraries were prepared by immunoSEQ multiplex PCR; TCRdb keeps only in-frame clonotypes and omits some of them. The table has about 140,000 clones, around 90% seen once. Sequencing was performed on peripheral blood. Every receptor here comes from a human donor in a cohort sampled during active COVID-19. The CDR3 runs from the conserved cysteine through the conserved F or W. Each record gives: CDR3 DNA, CDR3 protein, V gene, D gene, clone size, J gene. D genes are given only for firm matches. Expanded clones get a size class; other rows say once, few or many, or leave the size out.

TGTGCCAGCAGTTACGGGGGGGGAGGGAACAATCAGCCCCAGCATTTT | CASSYGGGGNNQPQHF | TRBV6-6 | . | . | TRBJ1-5
TGTGCCAGCAGCCAAGATGTCGGACTACACTATGGCTACACCTTC | CASSQDVGLHYGYTF | TRBV3-1/TRBV3-2 | . | . | TRBJ1-2
TGTGCCAGCAGCTCCACTAACACTAGAGGGACATGGGGGCAGTACTTC | CASSSTNTRGTWGQYF | TRBV11-3 | . | once | TRBJ2-7
TGTGCCAGCAGTGAAAGGCAGGGCGGGTACTTC | CASSERQGGYF | TRBV25-1 | . | . | TRBJ2-7
TGCGCCAGCAGCCGACCACTTGACCAACAGGGTTTGGGGAATTCACCCCTCCACTTT | CASSRPLDQQGLGNSPLHF | TRBV4-1 | . | . | TRBJ1-6
TGTGCCAGCAGTCGCAAGGGGGCGAGCCATTATGGCTACACCTTC | CASSRKGASHYGYTF | TRBV28 | TRBD1 | once | TRBJ1-2
TGTGCCAGCAGCCAACGAGGCGACTATGCCCGCCCCGCCGGGGAGACCCAGTACTTC | CASSQRGDYARPAGETQYF | TRBV3-1/TRBV3-2 | . | . | TRBJ2-5
TGTGCCATCATGGGATCTCAGGGGAGTGAAGCTTTCTTT | CAIMGSQGSEAFF | TRBV10-3 | . | . | TRBJ1-1
TGTGCCACCACCGGGGGGCCGAACACCGGGGAGCTGTTTTTT | CATTGGPNTGELFF | TRBV7-3 | . | . | TRBJ2-2
TGTGCCAGCAGCCAAGTTCTGCAGAACTATGGCTACACCTTC | CASSQVLQNYGYTF | TRBV4-2 | . | . | TRBJ1-2
TGTGCCAGTAGCCTATCCGGGACAGCCAAATTCTACGAGCAGTACTTC | CASSLSGTAKFYEQYF | TRBV19 | TRBD1 | . | TRBJ2-7
TGTGCCAGCAGCCCAAGAAGGGGTGAAGCTTTCTTT | CASSPRRGEAFF | TRBV14 | . | . | TRBJ1-1
TGTGCCAGCAGTTTAGTTCCGGGACAGGGTATTTACGAGCAGTACTTC | CASSLVPGQGIYEQYF | TRBV28 | TRBD1 | . | TRBJ2-7
TGCGCCAGCAGCCAAGACAGGGGTGAGCAGTTCTTC | CASSQDRGEQFF | TRBV4-1 | . | . | TRBJ2-1
TGTGCCAGCAGCCAAGACAGGCGTCGGGGCACCATATATTTT | CASSQDRRRGTIYF | TRBV14 | . | . | TRBJ1-3
TGTGCCAGCAGCTCTCGGGGAGCGAACACCGGGGAGCTGTTTTTT | CASSSRGANTGELFF | TRBV11-3 | . | . | TRBJ2-2
TGTGCCAGCAGCCCCGAGATTGGAAACACCATATATTTT | CASSPEIGNTIYF | TRBV7-3 | . | . | TRBJ1-3
TGTGCCAGACAGGGTGAGGGCACCGGGGAGCTGTTTTTT | CARQGEGTGELFF | TRBV6-4 | . | . | TRBJ2-2
TGTGCCAGCAGTACAGGAGTCAATCAACCTGAAGCTTTCTTT | CASSTGVNQPEAFF | TRBV2 | . | . | TRBJ1-1
TGTGCCAGCAGCTTGGGGACAGGGGCTGGAAACACCATATATTTT | CASSLGTGAGNTIYF | TRBV7-9 | TRBD1 | . | TRBJ1-3
TGTGCCAGCAGCCAAGTGGTCAAGGACAGCTATAATTCACCCCTCCACTTT | CASSQVVKDSYNSPLHF | TRBV3-1/TRBV3-2 | . | once | TRBJ1-6
TGTGCCAGCAGCTTAGACAGGAAGTCCTACAATGAGCAGTTCTTC | CASSLDRKSYNEQFF | TRBV7-9 | . | . | TRBJ2-1
TGTGCCAGCAGCCGGGACAGGGGGGGGAATCAGCCCCAGCATTTT | CASSRDRGGNQPQHF | TRBV7-2 | TRBD1 | . | TRBJ1-5
TGTGCCAGCAGTGAAGCGGAAGTCGCGGCCATATATTTT | CASSEAEVAAIYF | TRBV2 | . | . | TRBJ1-3
TGTGCCAGCAGCATTGGGGCCTCCTACGAGCAGTACTTC | CASSIGASYEQYF | TRBV5-6 | . | . | TRBJ2-7
TGTGCCAGTAGTATAGATCTGGACAGGCGCTATGGCTACACCTTC | CASSIDLDRRYGYTF | TRBV19 | TRBD1 | . | TRBJ1-2
TGTGCCAGCAGCCGACAGGCTAATAATTCACCCCTCCACTTT | CASSRQANNSPLHF | TRBV3-1/TRBV3-2 | . | once | TRBJ1-6
TGTGCCAGCAGGCCTAGCGCTCCTACGCAGTATTTT | CASRPSAPTQYF | TRBV12-3/TRBV12-4 | . | . | TRBJ2-3
TGCGCCAGCAGCACTGGGGCCGGGGGGCCGAGGAATGGCTACACCTTC | CASSTGAGGPRNGYTF | TRBV5-1 | . | . | TRBJ1-2
TGTGCCTGGAGTGTACATCTGGACACCCCGAAAGGCTACACCTTC | CAWSVHLDTPKGYTF | TRBV30 | . | . | TRBJ1-2
TGTGCCAGCAGTTTATCGGGGTTTTATGGCTACACCTTC | CASSLSGFYGYTF | TRBV28 | . | . | TRBJ1-2
TGCGCCAGCAGCTTGTGGGACAGGGGTAGGGCGAACACCGGGGAGCTGTTTTTT | CASSLWDRGRANTGELFF | TRBV5-1 | TRBD1 | . | TRBJ2-2
TGCAGCGTATCGGGACAGGACGGGATGAACACTGAAGCTTTCTTT | CSVSGQDGMNTEAFF | TRBV29-1 | TRBD1 | . | TRBJ1-1
TGTGCCAGCAGCTTTACTTATAGCAATCAGCCCCAGCATTTT | CASSFTYSNQPQHF | TRBV28 | . | . | TRBJ1-5
TGTGCCAGCAGCGTGACTATCCTAGCGGGGGCCTACGAGCAGTACTTC | CASSVTILAGAYEQYF | TRBV5-5 | TRBD2 | . | TRBJ2-7
TGTGCCAGCAGTGATCGGACAGGGGGTTCCTATAATTCACCCCTCCACTTT | CASSDRTGGSYNSPLHF | TRBV28 | TRBD1 | . | TRBJ1-6
TGTGCCAGCAGCGCGCGGGGGGACTACGAGCAGTACTTC | CASSARGDYEQYF | TRBV7-9 | TRBD2 | . | TRBJ2-7
TGTGCCACCAGTGAGGTCGGGGAGACCCAGTACTTC | CATSEVGETQYF | TRBV24-1 | . | . | TRBJ2-5
TGTGCCAGTAGTGTCGTGGCCAGGCCCCAAGAGACCCAGTACTTC | CASSVVARPQETQYF | TRBV19 | . | . | TRBJ2-5
TGTGCTAGCAGCCGCTGGAAGTTACAGGAACGTAGCTACGAGCAGTACTTC | CASSRWKLQERSYEQYF | TRBV7-7 | . | . | TRBJ2-7
TGTGCCAGCAGCTCCCGGGACAGCTATGGCTACACCTTC | CASSSRDSYGYTF | TRBV11-2 | TRBD1 | . | TRBJ1-2
TGTGCCAGCAGCCCGAGCCCGGGACAGGTATCCTACGAGCAGTACTTC | CASSPSPGQVSYEQYF | TRBV7-8 | TRBD1 | . | TRBJ2-7
TGTGCCAGCAGCGCCGACGGACAGGGGGCCTACGAGCAGTACTTC | CASSADGQGAYEQYF | TRBV9 | TRBD1 | . | TRBJ2-7
TGCGCCAGCAGGGCCTCAAACACCGGGGAGCTGTTTTTT | CASRASNTGELFF | TRBV10-1 | . | . | TRBJ2-2
TGTGCCAGCAGCTTAGGTCGGGGGTCTGGCGAGCAGTACTTC | CASSLGRGSGEQYF | TRBV11-3 | . | once | TRBJ2-7
TGTGCCTGGAGCCAACAGGGGGAAGGTTCACCCCTCCACTTT | CAWSQQGEGSPLHF | TRBV30 | TRBD1 | . | TRBJ1-6
TGTGCCAGCGGCGAAACGGGGCAGGGGGTCGGAAACACCATATATTTT | CASGETGQGVGNTIYF | TRBV7-9 | TRBD1 | . | TRBJ1-3
TGTGCCAGCAGTTTGCCTGGACAGGGGAACAAAAACATTCAGTACTTC | CASSLPGQGNKNIQYF | TRBV28 | TRBD1 | . | TRBJ2-4
TGTGCCAGCAGTCCATTCCTCGGGAGGGACACTGAAGCTTTCTTT | CASSPFLGRDTEAFF | TRBV2 | . | . | TRBJ1-1